This T cell receptor (beta chain) was recovered during a study of T cell changes during pregnancy in multiple sclerosis. The length of the CDR3 is 13 residues. V lost 6 bases and J lost 7, with 13 bases in between. The germline gives CDR1 MDHEN, CDR2 SYDVKM. Assay: immunoSEQ multiplex PCR; the TCRdb copy retains only in-frame clones and omits some. The sample records 20,000 to 25,000 clones, roughly nine tenths being singletons. Material: CD4+ T cells from peripheral blood mononuclear cells, obtained in the third trimester of pregnancy. The chain has TRBV28 and TRBJ2-1, with D perhaps TRBD1 (6 bases). This clonotype was sampled from a female donor in good health, enrolled as a control in a pregnancy study. The CDR3 nucleotides read TGTGCCAGCAGACCCTCAAGGGGGAATGAGCAGTTCTTC. Protein sequence: CASRPSRGNEQFF. Full variable domain (outside the CDR3, taken from reference TRBV28 and TRBJ2-1): DVKVTQSSRYLVKRTGEKVFLECVQDMDHENMFWYRQDPGLGLRLIYFSYDVKMKEKGDIPEGYSVSREKKERFSLILESASTNQTSMYLCASRPSRGNEQFFGPGTRLTVL.